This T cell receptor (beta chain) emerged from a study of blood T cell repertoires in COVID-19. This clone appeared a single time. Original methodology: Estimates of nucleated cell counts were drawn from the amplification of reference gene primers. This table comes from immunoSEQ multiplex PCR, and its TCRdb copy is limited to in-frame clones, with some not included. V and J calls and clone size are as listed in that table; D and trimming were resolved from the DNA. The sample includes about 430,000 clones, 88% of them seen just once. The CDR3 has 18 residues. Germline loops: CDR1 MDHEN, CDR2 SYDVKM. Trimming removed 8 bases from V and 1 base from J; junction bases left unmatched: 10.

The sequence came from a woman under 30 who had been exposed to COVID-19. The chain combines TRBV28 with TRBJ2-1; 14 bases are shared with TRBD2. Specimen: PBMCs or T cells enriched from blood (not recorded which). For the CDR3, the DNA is TGTGCCAGCCTCCGAGGACTAGCGGGGGGTCGTTCCTACAATGAGCAGTTCTTC. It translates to CASLRGLAGGRSYNEQFF.